The 6 T cell receptor beta chains below all came from one sample that was sequenced in a study of Ad26.COV2.S vaccination and SARS-CoV-2 variants. Treatment indicated: some 19 received Ad26.COV2.S at low or high dose, single or two shots; several received placebo; per-sample allocation not given. Samples came from day 63 after the first vaccine or placebo injection. Assay used: immunoSEQ multiplex PCR; TCRdb lists only in-frame clones, some missing. This repertoire shows around 350,000 clones, approximately 85% found once; its top ten account for 3.3%. Here the sequenced sample was peripheral blood, taken in a trial of Ad26.COV2.S vaccine versus placebo. Receptors were obtained from a person aged 18 to 59 who received the Ad26.COV2.S COVID-19 vaccine or a placebo.

The chain's CDR3 is CASSASDRGRFQYF. CDR3 DNA: TGTGCCAGCAGTGCCTCGGACAGGGGGCGATTCCAGTACTTC. The rearrangement links TRBV25-1 to TRBJ2-5, with 11 bases that match TRBD1. The germline V gene has CDR1 MGHDK and CDR2 SYGVNS. This CDR3 spans 14 amino acids. Unmatched junction bases numbered 8, after V lost 4 bases and J lost 10 bases.

The chain couples TRBV6-5 to TRBJ1-1; D call uncertain. Germline V gene lookup returns CDR1 MNHEY and CDR2 SVGAGI. Between the trimmed V and J ends, which lost 7 bases and 3 bases, there was a span of 18 bases. The CDR3 is made up of 15 amino acids. The CDR3 bases are TGTGCCAGCAAGAGGGAATCTAGATCGGACACTGAAGCTTTCTTT. This translates into CASKRESRSDTEAFF.

The chain links TRBV12-5 to TRBJ2-1; 9 positions match TRBD2. There are 14 residues in the CDR3. Germline-derived CDR1 and CDR2 are LGHNT and FRNRAP. V lost 0 bases and J lost 10; bases outside the gene matches: 4. This CDR3 is CASGLVLAGKEQFF. The CDR3 DNA sequence: TGTGCTAGTGGTTTGGTACTAGCGGGCAAGGAGCAGTTCTTC.

This clone was seen once. J is TRBJ2-3 and V is TRBV6-1; D is unclear. This CDR3 region has 15 residues. V lost 5 bases and J 4 bases, leaving 16 bases between the germline ends. Germline V gene data show CDR1 as MNHNS and CDR2 as SASEGT. CDR3 DNA: TGTGCCAGCAGTCTAGGGAAAATGGGGTCAGATACGCAGTATTTT. Its translation: CASSLGKMGSDTQYF.

The chain joins TRBV4-3 to TRBJ2-7; TRBD2 is a possible D gene (5 bases). The CDR3 totals 16 residues. From germline, CDR1 is LGHNA and CDR2 YSLEER. V shed 0 bases and J shed 4 bases, with 16 bases lying between them. CDR3 nucleotides: TGCGCCAGCAGCCAAGATGACCGGGAACCCTCGTACGAGCAGTACTTC. This codes for CASSQDDREPSYEQYF.

This clone occurred once. This chain joins TRBV30 and TRBJ1-2, with 11 bases lining up with TRBD1. Germline-derived CDR1 and CDR2 are GTSNPN and SVGIG (reference sequence). The ends lost 4 bases at V and 8 bases at J; junction bases unmatched: 12. This CDR3 spans 15 amino acids. The CDR3 spells CAWKRGQGVLRGYTF. The DNA of the CDR3 is TGTGCCTGGAAGAGGGGACAGGGGGTTCTGAGAGGCTACACCTTC.